Listed here are 5 T cell receptor beta chains from one sample, sequenced in a study of CD8 T cells in ankylosing spondylitis. In TCRdb, the 5' RACE reads were re-called with MiXCR into one record per CDR3 protein. The sample lists approximately 250,000 distinct CDR3 sequences, roughly a tenth occurring once. Sample: blood, either unsorted or a sorted T cell fraction (not recorded which). These receptor sequences come from a male donor with ankylosing spondylitis or in good health (not recorded which).

This clonotype was found many times. The V gene is TRBV7-7, the J gene TRBJ2-5; D call uncertain. V lost 5 bases and J lost 5, with 12 bases in between. The CDR3 length is 13 residues. Germline V lookup: CDR1 SSHAT, CDR2 FNYEAQ (reference sequence). The CDR3 protein is CASSPLNVETQYF. DNA of the CDR3: TGTGCCAGCAGCCCCCTTAATGTGGAGACCCAGTACTTC.

This chain uses TRBV7-9 with TRBJ2-3; 15 positions agree with TRBD2. CDR1 is SEHNR and CDR2 is FQNEAQ in the germline V gene (reference sequence). V lost 3 bases, J lost 4 bases, and 5 bases stayed unmatched. The CDR3 contains 17 residues. CDR3 sequence reads: CASSFGTSGGRSDTQYF. The CDR3 DNA reads as TGTGCCAGCAGCTTCGGGACTAGCGGGGGGCGTTCAGATACGCAGTATTTT. Drawing the rest from reference TRBV7-9 and TRBJ2-3, the complete variable domain is DTGVSQNPRHKITKRGQNVTFRCDPISEHNRLYWYRQTLGQGPEFLTYFQNEAQLEKSRLLSDRFSAERPKGSFSTLEIQRTEQGDSAMYLCASSFGTSGGRSDTQYFGPGTRLTVL.

Comments on this clonotype: It may be a read error: a sequence one base away is much more abundant. The chain has TRBV27 and TRBJ1-1, with D uncertain. Germline V gene data show CDR1 as MNHEY and CDR2 as SMNVEV (reference sequence). This CDR3 is 13 amino acids long. The DNA for the CDR3 is TGTGCCAGCACCACCGCGGGGAACGCTGAAGCTTTCTTT. It is translated as CASTTAGNAEAFF.

This clonotype was counted ten times or more. V and J are TRBV15 and TRBJ2-1; either TRBD1 or TRBD2 may supply D (5 bases each). This CDR3 is 16 amino acids long. Between the trimmed V and J ends, which lost 6 bases and 4 bases, there was a span of 19 bases. The germline CDR1 and CDR2 sequences are LNHNV and YYDKDF (reference sequence). The CDR3 nucleotides read TGTGCCACCAGAGAACCCGGGGCTAAGGGGTACAATGAGCAGTTCTTC. Amino acid sequence: CATREPGAKGYNEQFF.

This clonotype was observed at least ten times. The chain couples TRBV20-1 to TRBJ2-1, with a possible D match to TRBD2 (6 bases). The CDR3 is 15 amino acids. V dropped 2 bases and J dropped 9 bases, with 20 bases sitting between them. Germline lookup yields CDR1 DFQATT and CDR2 SNEGSKA (reference sequence). The CDR3 loop is CSARPGVAESGEQFF. DNA for the CDR3: TGCAGTGCTAGACCCGGGGTAGCGGAGAGTGGTGAGCAGTTCTTC.